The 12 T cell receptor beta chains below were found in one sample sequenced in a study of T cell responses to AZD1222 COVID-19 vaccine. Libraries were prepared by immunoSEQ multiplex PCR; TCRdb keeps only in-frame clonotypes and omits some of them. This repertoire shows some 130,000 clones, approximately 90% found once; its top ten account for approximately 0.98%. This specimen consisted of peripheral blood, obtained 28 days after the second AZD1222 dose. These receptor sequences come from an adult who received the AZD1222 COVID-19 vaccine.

The CDR3 sequence is CASSYSLAAQETQYF. CDR3 sequence (DNA): TGTGCCAGCAGTTACTCTTTGGCAGCCCAAGAGACCCAGTACTTC. The V gene is TRBV6-5, the J gene TRBJ2-5; D unresolved. From germline, CDR1 is MNHEY and CDR2 SVGAGI. V lost 0 bases and J 1 base, leaving 9 bases between the germline ends. This CDR3 contains 15 residues.

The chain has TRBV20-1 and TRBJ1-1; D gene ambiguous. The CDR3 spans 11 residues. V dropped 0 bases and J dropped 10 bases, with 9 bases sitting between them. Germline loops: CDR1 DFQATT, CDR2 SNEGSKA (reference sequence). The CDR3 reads CSARDHRIAFF. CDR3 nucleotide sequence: TGCAGTGCTAGAGATCATCGTATAGCTTTCTTT.

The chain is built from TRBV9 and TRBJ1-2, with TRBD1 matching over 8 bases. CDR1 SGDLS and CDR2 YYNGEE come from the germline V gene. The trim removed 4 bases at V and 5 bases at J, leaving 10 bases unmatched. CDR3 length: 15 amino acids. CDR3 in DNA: TGTGCCAGCAGCCCGAGGACAGGGCCGGAATATGGCTACACCTTC. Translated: CASSPRTGPEYGYTF.

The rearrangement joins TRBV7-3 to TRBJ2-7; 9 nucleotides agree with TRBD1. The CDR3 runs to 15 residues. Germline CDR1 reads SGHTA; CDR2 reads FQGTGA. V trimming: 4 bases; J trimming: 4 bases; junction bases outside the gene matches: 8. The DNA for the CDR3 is TGTGCCAGCAGCTCTGGACAGGGGCTGGAGTACGAGCAGTACTTC. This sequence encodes CASSSGQGLEYEQYF.

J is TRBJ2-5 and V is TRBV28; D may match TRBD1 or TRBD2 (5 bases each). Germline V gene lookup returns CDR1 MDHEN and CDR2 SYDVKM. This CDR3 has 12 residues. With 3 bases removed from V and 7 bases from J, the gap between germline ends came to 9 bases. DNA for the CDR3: TGTGCCAGCAGTTTGGGGGTTGGGACCCAGTACTTC. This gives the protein CASSLGVGTQYF.

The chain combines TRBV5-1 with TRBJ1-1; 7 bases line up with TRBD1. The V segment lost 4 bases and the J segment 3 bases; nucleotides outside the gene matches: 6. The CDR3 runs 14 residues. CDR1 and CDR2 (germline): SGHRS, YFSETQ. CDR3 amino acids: CASSPGTVDTEAFF. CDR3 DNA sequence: TGCGCCAGCAGCCCGGGGACAGTAGACACTGAAGCTTTCTTT.

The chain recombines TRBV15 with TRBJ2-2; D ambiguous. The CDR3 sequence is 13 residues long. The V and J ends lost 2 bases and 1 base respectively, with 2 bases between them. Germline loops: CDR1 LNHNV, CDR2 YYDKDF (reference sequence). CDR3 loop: CATSRRNTGELFF. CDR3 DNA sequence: TGTGCCACCAGCAGACGGAACACCGGGGAGCTGTTTTTT.

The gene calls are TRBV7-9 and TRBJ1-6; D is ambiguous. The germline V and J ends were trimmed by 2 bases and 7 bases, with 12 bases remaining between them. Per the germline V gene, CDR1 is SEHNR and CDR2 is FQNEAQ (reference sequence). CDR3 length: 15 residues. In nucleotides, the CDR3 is TGTGCCAGCAGCTTACTCGGGGTAGGGAATTCACCCCTCCACTTT. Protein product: CASSLLGVGNSPLHF.

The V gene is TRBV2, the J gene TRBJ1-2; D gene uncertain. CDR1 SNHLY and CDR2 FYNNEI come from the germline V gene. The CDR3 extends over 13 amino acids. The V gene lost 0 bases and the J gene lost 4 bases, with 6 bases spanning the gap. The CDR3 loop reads CASSEATFYGYTF. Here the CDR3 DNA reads TGTGCCAGCAGTGAAGCGACCTTCTATGGCTACACCTTC.

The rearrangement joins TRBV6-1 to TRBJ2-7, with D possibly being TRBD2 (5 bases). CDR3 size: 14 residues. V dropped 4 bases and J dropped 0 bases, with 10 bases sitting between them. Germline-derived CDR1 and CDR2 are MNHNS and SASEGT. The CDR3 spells CASSVAMSSYEQYF. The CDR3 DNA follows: TGTGCCAGCAGTGTAGCGATGAGCTCCTACGAGCAGTACTTC.

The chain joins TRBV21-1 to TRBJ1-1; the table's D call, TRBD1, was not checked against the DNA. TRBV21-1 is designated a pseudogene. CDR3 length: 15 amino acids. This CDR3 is CASSKLDSMYTEAFF. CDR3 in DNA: TGTGCCAGCAGCAAGCTAGACAGTATGTACACTGAAGCTTTCTTT.

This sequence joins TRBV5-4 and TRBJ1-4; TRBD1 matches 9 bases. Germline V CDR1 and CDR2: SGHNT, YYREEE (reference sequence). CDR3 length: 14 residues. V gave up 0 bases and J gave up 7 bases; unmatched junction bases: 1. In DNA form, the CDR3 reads TGTGCCAGCAGCTTGGGGACAGGGGTTGAAAAACTGTTTTTT. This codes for CASSLGTGVEKLFF.